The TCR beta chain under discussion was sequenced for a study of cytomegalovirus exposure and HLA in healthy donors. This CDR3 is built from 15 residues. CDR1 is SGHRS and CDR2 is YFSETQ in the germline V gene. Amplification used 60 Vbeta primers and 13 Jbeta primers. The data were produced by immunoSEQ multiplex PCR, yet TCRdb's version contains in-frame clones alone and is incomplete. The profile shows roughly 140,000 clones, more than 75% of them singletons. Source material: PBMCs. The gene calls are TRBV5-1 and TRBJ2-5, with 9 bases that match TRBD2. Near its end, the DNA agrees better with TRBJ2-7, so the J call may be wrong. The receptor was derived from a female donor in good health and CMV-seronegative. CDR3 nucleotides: TGCGCCAGCAGCGTGACTAGCGGAGGTGCCTACGAGCAGTACTTC. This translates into CASSVTSGGAYEQYF.